The clone carrying this TCR beta chain came up once. Some clones are missing from TCRdb's copy, which holds only in-frame ones; the method was immunoSEQ multiplex PCR. The sample consists of 150,000 to 200,000 clones, 86% of them appearing once. The sample comes from a study of cytomegalovirus exposure and HLA in healthy donors. The V gene's germline CDR1 is SGHRS and CDR2 YFSETQ. The V and J ends lost 0 bases and 2 bases respectively, with 11 bases between them. The CDR3 extends over 15 amino acids. Sequencing was done on a sample of PBMCs. The J gene is TRBJ1-1, the V gene TRBV5-1, with D possibly being TRBD1 (6 bases). The sequence was obtained from a woman aged 18-29 years in good health and CMV-seronegative. CDR3 in amino acids: CASSLDTGINTEAFF. The CDR3 DNA sequence: TGCGCCAGCAGCTTGGACACAGGGATTAACACTGAAGCTTTCTTT.